One and the same sample provided the 18 T cell receptor beta chains below, sequenced in a study of blood T cell repertoires in COVID-19. Sequencing was performed with immunoSEQ multiplex PCR; in TCRdb, only in-frame clones are kept and a portion is missing. The sample comprises fewer than 250,000 clones, around nine tenths of which are singletons, and around 4.8% rests with the top ten. Specimen: peripheral blood. The receptors were gathered from a woman aged 40 to 50 with acute or convalescent COVID-19.

The chain uses TRBV5-1 and TRBJ2-3; 7 nucleotides match TRBD1. Germline V lookup: CDR1 SGHRS, CDR2 YFSETQ. Unmatched junction bases numbered 4, after V lost 4 bases and J lost 2 bases. The CDR3 contains 14 residues. The CDR3 region has the DNA TGCGCCAGCAGCAAGGGACAGCCCACAGATACGCAGTATTTT. Protein product: CASSKGQPTDTQYF.

The chain couples TRBV20-1 to TRBJ1-2, with D perhaps matching TRBD1 (5 bases). The CDR3 spans 15 residues. The V and J ends lost 3 bases and 2 bases respectively, with 16 bases between them. Germline CDR1 reads DFQATT; CDR2 reads SNEGSKA (reference sequence). In nucleotides, the CDR3 is TGCAGTGCTAGTTTCCCCTTTGGGGGGAACTATGGCTACACCTTC. Its translation is CSASFPFGGNYGYTF.

The rearrangement links TRBV5-6 to TRBJ2-7; D is perhaps TRBD2 (5 bases). V was shortened by 5 bases and J by 3 bases, with 15 bases between the two germline ends. CDR1 and CDR2 (germline): SGHDT, YYEEEE. The CDR3 length is 14 residues. The CDR3 sequence: CASSPSRDSYEQYV. CDR3 sequence (DNA): TGTGCCAGCAGTCCGAGCCGGGATAGCTACGAGCAGTACGTC.

V and J are TRBV6-1 and TRBJ1-2, with 7 positions matching TRBD1. After removal of 2 bases from V and 7 bases from J, the junction contained 16 bases not matched to a gene. CDR3 size: 17 residues. From germline, CDR1 is MNHNS and CDR2 SASEGT. The CDR3 sequence is CASSESRPRGFGRGYTF. The CDR3 nucleotides are TGTGCCAGCAGTGAATCGAGACCCAGGGGGTTTGGTCGTGGCTACACCTTC.

Of note for this clone: Within the sample, other DNA sequences also encode this same CDR3. This chain connects TRBV19 to TRBJ1-1; D may be TRBD1 (5 bases). Trimming stripped 5 bases from V and 2 bases from J, with 12 bases between. CDR1 LNHDA and CDR2 SQIVND come from the germline V gene (reference sequence). The CDR3 is 14 residues long. The chain's CDR3 is CASSLGQGNTEAFF. The DNA of the CDR3 is TGTGCCAGTAGTTTAGGGCAGGGAAACACTGAAGCTTTCTTT.

The chain recombines TRBV9 with TRBJ2-1, with 9 nucleotides matching TRBD1. V was pared by 3 bases and J by 5 bases, with 3 bases of the junction left unmatched. Germline-derived CDR1 and CDR2 are SGDLS and YYNGEE. This CDR3 has 14 residues. The DNA of the CDR3 is TGTGCCAGCAGCGACCGGACAGGGGACAATGAGCAGTTCTTC. It codes for CASSDRTGDNEQFF.

There are a few counts of this clone. This chain joins TRBV27 and TRBJ1-4; the D gene is possibly TRBD1 (5 bases). The germline CDR1 and CDR2 sequences are MNHEY and SMNVEV (reference sequence). This CDR3 region has 15 residues. V gave up 5 bases and J gave up 2 bases, with 12 bases separating them. The CDR3 loop reads CASSNPGATNEKLFF. The DNA of the CDR3 is TGTGCCAGCAGTAACCCTGGGGCTACTAATGAAAAACTGTTTTTT.

This clone was counted a few times. The chain recombines TRBV27 with TRBJ1-2, with D hard to call. V was cut by 4 bases and J by 8 bases, with 11 bases left in between. Germline CDR1 and CDR2: MNHEY and SMNVEV (reference sequence). This CDR3 is built from 12 residues. The CDR3 DNA reads as TGTGCCAGCAGTTCCGGGTATAGGGGCTACACCTTC. This gives the protein CASSSGYRGYTF.

This chain uses TRBV12-3 or TRBV12-4 with TRBJ1-5, with 7 bases that match TRBD1. CDR3 length: 13 residues. V lost 5 bases, J lost 7 bases, and 5 bases stayed unmatched. This CDR3 reads CASSTGTEQPQHF. In nucleotides, the CDR3 is TGTGCCAGCAGTACAGGGACAGAACAGCCCCAGCATTTT.

This chain uses TRBV2 with TRBJ2-5, with D perhaps matching TRBD2 (5 bases). The CDR3 is 12 amino acids. V lost 7 bases, J lost 2 bases, and 8 bases lay in between. In germline, CDR1 is SNHLY, CDR2 FYNNEI. The DNA for the CDR3 is TGTGCCAGCACTGGACTGCAAGAGACCCAGTACTTC. It yields the protein CASTGLQETQYF.

The DNA of the CDR3 is TGTGCCAGCTCACCCCGGGAGAGCGAACTATCGGGCTACACCTTC. This sequence encodes CASSPRESELSGYTF. The V call is TRBV18, the J call TRBJ1-2; D is unclear. There are 15 residues in the CDR3. Germline V gene data show CDR1 as KGHSH and CDR2 as LQKENI. V lost 3 bases to trimming and J lost 8 bases, with 19 bases between them.

V and J are TRBV2 and TRBJ2-5; a weak D match, TRBD1 (5 bases). Germline V gives CDR1 SNHLY, CDR2 FYNNEI. This CDR3 comprises 11 residues. The V end was cut by 6 bases, the J end by 5 bases, with 7 bases between. CDR3 residues: CASRSGETQYF. In DNA, the CDR3 is TGTGCCAGCAGGTCAGGGGAGACCCAGTACTTC. The entire variable domain, with the rest obtained from reference TRBV2 and TRBJ2-5, is as follows: EPEVTQTPSHQVTQMGQEVILRCVPISNHLYFYWYRQILGQKVEFLVSFYNNEISEKSEIFDDQFSVERPDGSNFTLKIRSTKLEDSAMYFCASRSGETQYFGPGTRLLVL.

This chain links TRBV7-8 with TRBJ2-7, with 7 positions matching TRBD2. With 5 bases clipped from V and 2 bases from J, the junction kept 6 bases outside the gene matches. Germline CDR1 and CDR2: SGHVS and FQNEAQ. The CDR3 length is 14 residues. The CDR3 DNA reads TGTGCCAGCAGCCCTAGTGGGGGGGCCTACGAGCAGTACGTC. It translates to CASSPSGGAYEQYV.

This rearrangement joins TRBV11-2 to TRBJ1-1, with 7 positions matching TRBD1. Germline V gene data show CDR1 as SGHAT and CDR2 as FQNNGV. V lost 2 bases, J lost 3 bases, and 3 bases stayed unmatched. This CDR3 is 14 amino acids long. The DNA of the CDR3 is TGTGCCAGCAGCTTAAAGGGGGCGCACACTGAAGCTTTCTTT. It translates to CASSLKGAHTEAFF.

This rearrangement joins TRBV10-1 to TRBJ2-7, with a weak D call TRBD2 (7 bases). The CDR3 totals 15 residues. Deletions cut 5 bases from V and 2 bases from J, with 16 bases between. The germline V gene encodes CDR1 WNHNN and CDR2 SYGVQD (reference sequence). The CDR3 loop reads CASSHRGGRAYEQYV. DNA for the CDR3: TGCGCCAGCAGTCATAGGGGGGGGCGGGCCTACGAGCAGTACGTC.

The J gene is TRBJ1-2, the V gene TRBV5-5; D gene ambiguous. This CDR3 contains 11 residues. Looked up from germline, CDR1 is SGHKS and CDR2 is YYEKEE (reference sequence). V lost 4 bases and J 8 bases, leaving 9 bases between the germline ends. CDR3 DNA sequence: TGTGCCAGCAGCCCAGCCGGGGGCTACACCTTC. Protein: CASSPAGGYTF.

This chain links TRBV5-1 with TRBJ1-2; TRBD1 agrees at 10 bases. The CDR3 consists of 17 residues. CDR1 SGHRS and CDR2 YFSETQ come from the germline V gene. With 2 bases clipped from V and 1 base from J, the junction kept 8 bases outside the gene matches. Written as DNA, the CDR3 is TGCGCCAGCAGCTTTTTGACGGGACAGGGGAATAACTATGGCTACACCTTC. Its protein product is CASSFLTGQGNNYGYTF.

V usage is TRBV12-3 or TRBV12-4 and J usage is TRBJ1-5; D is ambiguous. Trimming took off 0 bases at V and 9 bases at J, with 6 bases between the two ends. The CDR3 spans 12 residues. The CDR3 loop reads CASSLAFRPQHF. The CDR3 DNA is TGTGCCAGCAGTTTAGCTTTCCGGCCCCAGCATTTT.